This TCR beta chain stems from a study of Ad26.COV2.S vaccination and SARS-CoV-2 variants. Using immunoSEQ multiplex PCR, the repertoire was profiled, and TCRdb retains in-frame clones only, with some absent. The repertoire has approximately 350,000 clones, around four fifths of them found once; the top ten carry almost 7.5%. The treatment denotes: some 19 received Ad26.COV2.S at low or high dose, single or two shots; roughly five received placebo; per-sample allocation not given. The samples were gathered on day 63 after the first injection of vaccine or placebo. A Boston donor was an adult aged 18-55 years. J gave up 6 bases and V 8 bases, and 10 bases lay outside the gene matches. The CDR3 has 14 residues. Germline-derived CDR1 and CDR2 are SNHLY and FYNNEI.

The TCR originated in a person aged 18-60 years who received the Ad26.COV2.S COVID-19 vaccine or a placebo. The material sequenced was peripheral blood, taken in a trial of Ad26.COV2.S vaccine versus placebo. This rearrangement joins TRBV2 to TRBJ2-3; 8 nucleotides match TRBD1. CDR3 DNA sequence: TGTGCCAGCGGCCGAGACAGGGGCGTGGATACGCAGTATTTT. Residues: CASGRDRGVDTQYF.